This TCR beta chain was obtained from a study of cytomegalovirus exposure and HLA in healthy donors. Study observations and caveats: In an earlier analysis, most TCR beta V segments were productive about 87% or about 30% of the time. Most sequenced TCRs were rare (though some public TCRs occurred in many donors).

PCR employed 60 Vbeta and 13 Jbeta primers. The data were produced by immunoSEQ multiplex PCR, yet TCRdb's version contains in-frame clones alone and is incomplete. The sample yields approximately 170,000 clones, 65% to 85% seen once. To note about this clone: The target antigen is unknown.

CDR1 and CDR2 (germline): MDHEN, SYDVKM. The CDR3 totals 15 residues. Deletions cut 4 bases from V and 1 base from J, with 13 bases between. V usage is TRBV28 and J usage is TRBJ2-5; D perhaps matches TRBD2 (6 bases). Sequencing used PBMCs. This clonotype originated in a man aged 45 to 65 in good health and CMV-seropositive. Here the CDR3 reads CASSSPRRAQETQYF. CDR3 sequence (DNA): TGTGCCAGCAGTTCCCCCCGGAGGGCCCAAGAGACCCAGTACTTC.